A selection of T cell receptor beta chains follows, all from one sample in a study of blood T cells in healthy people across ages. TCRdb analysed the 5' RACE reads with MiXCR anew, one entry per CDR3 protein. In the table there are roughly 720,000 distinct CDR3 sequences, around half of which are singletons. The source material was blood. These receptors were collected from a man of 80 years or more in good health. Each CDR3 is given with its conserved first and last residue. The D gene is left open where the match is weak. Size values are once, few and many counts, or a class for expanded clones, and some rows have none.

CDR3nt,CDR3aa,len,abundance,v_gene,d_gene,j_gene
TGCGCCAGCAGCTTGGGCTTAACGGGTCCATACAATGAGCAGTTCTTC,CASSLGLTGPYNEQFF,16,NA,TRBV5-1,NA,TRBJ2-1
TGTGCCAGCAGCCAAGATCCCCGGGCAGGGGTAGGCTACACCTTC,CASSQDPRAGVGYTF,15,few,TRBV14,NA,TRBJ1-2
TGCAGCGTTGAAGCTAGCGGGGGGTATGAGCAGTTCTTC,CSVEASGGYEQFF,13,NA,TRBV29-1,TRBD2,TRBJ2-1
TGTGCCACCAGTCCAGGGGTAGGGGAGCAGTACTTC,CATSPGVGEQYF,12,NA,TRBV24-1,NA,TRBJ2-5
TGTGCCAGCAGTTTTCGACTAGCGGGAGGGACCCCAAGGGAGCAGTACTTC,CASSFRLAGGTPREQYF,17,NA,TRBV12-3/TRBV12-4,TRBD2,TRBJ2-7
TGTGCCAGCAGCCTTGATCGGGCGGGAGGGGCTGAGCAGTTCTTC,CASSLDRAGGAEQFF,15,few,TRBV7-2,TRBD2,TRBJ2-1
TGTGCCAGCAGTTACGGGTTCGGCACTGAAGCTTTCTTT,CASSYGFGTEAFF,13,NA,TRBV6-5,NA,TRBJ1-1
TGTGCCAGTAGTGACAGGGGGCTGATAGCGGGAGGTTCCAGATACGCGTATTTT,CASSDRGLIAGGSRYAYF,18,NA,TRBV19,NA,TRBJ2-3
TGCAGTGCTAGAGACGGGACTAGCGCCTACGAGCAGTACTTC,CSARDGTSAYEQYF,14,NA,TRBV20-1,TRBD2,TRBJ2-7
TGTGCCAGCAGTGGCCTGCTAAGAGGGACCCAGTACTTC,CASSGLLRGTQYF,13,few,TRBV2,NA,TRBJ2-5
TGTGCCAGCAGCCCCACCGGGCTAGCGGGATGGAATGAGCAGTTCTTC,CASSPTGLAGWNEQFF,16,few,TRBV7-9,TRBD2,TRBJ2-1
TGTGCCAGCAGTCCCTCTTCGGGAGGTAATGAGCAGTTCTTC,CASSPSSGGNEQFF,14,NA,TRBV27,TRBD2,TRBJ2-1
TGTGCCAGCACTAAAGTAGCCAAAAACATTCAGTACTTC,CASTKVAKNIQYF,13,NA,TRBV2,NA,TRBJ2-4
TGCGCCAGCAGCCGGGCCTTCGGGGTCTACAATGAGCAGTTCTTC,CASSRAFGVYNEQFF,15,few,TRBV5-1,NA,TRBJ2-1
TGTGCCAGCAGCCAAACCGGGACGGGGGTGGATGAGCAGTTCTTC,CASSQTGTGVDEQFF,15,few,TRBV4-2,NA,TRBJ2-1
TGCAGCGTGAATCCGGGAGTGAACACTGAAGCTTTCTTT,CSVNPGVNTEAFF,13,many,TRBV29-1,NA,TRBJ1-1
TGCGCCAGCAGCTCCGGACTAGCGGAAACTTACGAGCAGTACTTC,CASSSGLAETYEQYF,15,NA,TRBV5-1,TRBD2,TRBJ2-7
TGTGCCAGCAGCTTAGACCAACCCGGGGACATCCAGTACTTC,CASSLDQPGDIQYF,14,NA,TRBV11-2,NA,TRBJ2-4
TGCAGCCCTAGGTTGTTAGGTGGCGGGAGTTCCTACGAGCAGTACTTC,CSPRLLGGGSSYEQYF,16,NA,TRBV20-1,TRBD2,TRBJ2-7
TGTGCCACCAGCCGGCGGCCGTTTAACTATGGCTACACCTTC,CATSRRPFNYGYTF,14,few,TRBV24-1,NA,TRBJ1-2
TGTGCCAGCAGCCAATACTATGGCTACACCTTC,CASSQYYGYTF,11,NA,TRBV16,NA,TRBJ1-2
TGTGCCAGCAGTTCATATGGATCCGGGCCGGCGGGGGAGCAGTACTTC,CASSSYGSGPAGEQYF,16,NA,TRBV27,TRBD2,TRBJ2-4
TGTGCCAGCAGCGGGCAGGGACAGGCGTTTATCCATGGCTACACCTTC,CASSGQGQAFIHGYTF,16,few,TRBV7-2,TRBD1,TRBJ1-2
TGTGCCAGCAGCTTAGGCAGGGCCATATCTAACTATGGCTACACCTTC,CASSLGRAISNYGYTF,16,few,TRBV5-5,NA,TRBJ1-2
TGTGCCAGCTCACCGGATGGCAATGAGCAGTACTTC,CASSPDGNEQYF,12,NA,TRBV18,NA,TRBJ2-7
TGTGCCAGCACTAGACAAAAAGACTATGGCTACACCTTC,CASTRQKDYGYTF,13,few,TRBV12-3/TRBV12-4,NA,TRBJ1-2
TGTGCCAGCAGAGCGGACAGGGGCAAAAACACTGAAGCTTTCTTT,CASRADRGKNTEAFF,15,few,TRBV6-5,TRBD1,TRBJ1-1
TGTGCCAGCTCACGGGACAGGGGCCCCGGGGGTGAAAAACTGTTTTTT,CASSRDRGPGGEKLFF,16,NA,TRBV18,TRBD1,TRBJ1-4
TGTGCCAGCAGCCAAGTGGCGGGGCACAGATACGCGTATTTT,CASSQVAGHRYAYF,14,NA,TRBV6-2/TRBV6-3,NA,TRBJ2-3
TGTGCCAGCACCCGGACAGGGGGCAATCAGCCCCAGCATTTT,CASTRTGGNQPQHF,14,few,TRBV28,TRBD1,TRBJ1-5
TGTGCCAGCAGCGGAGCGGACCCCCTAAACGAGCAGTACTTC,CASSGADPLNEQYF,14,few,TRBV28,NA,TRBJ2-7
TGCAGTGCTAGGGACAGTAAAGCCAAAAACATTCAGTACTTC,CSARDSKAKNIQYF,14,few,TRBV20-1,NA,TRBJ2-4
TGTGCCAGCACCCCGGACAGGTCGGGTGGCTACACCTTC,CASTPDRSGGYTF,13,few,TRBV6-2/TRBV6-3,TRBD1,TRBJ1-2
TGTGCCACCAGCAGCGAAGTAAGCGGGAGCGGGTACGAGCAGTACTTC,CATSSEVSGSGYEQYF,16,NA,TRBV15,TRBD2,TRBJ2-7
TGTGCCAGCAGCCACGCCTTAACAGGGATCCCGCTCGAGCAGTACTTC,CASSHALTGIPLEQYF,16,NA,TRBV3-1,NA,TRBJ2-7
TGCAGCGTTGGACATCAGAACACTGAAGCTTTCTTT,CSVGHQNTEAFF,12,few,TRBV29-1,NA,TRBJ1-1
TGCAGTGCCCCCCTCGGGGGGGGCTCCTACGAGCAGTACTTC,CSAPLGGGSYEQYF,14,NA,TRBV20-1,TRBD2,TRBJ2-7
TGTGCCAGCAGTACGCTACAGGGAGACACTGAAGCTTTCTTT,CASSTLQGDTEAFF,14,NA,TRBV12-3/TRBV12-4,NA,TRBJ1-1
TGTGCCAGCTCACCACCGAGACAGAATAATGAAAAACTGTTTTTT,CASSPPRQNNEKLFF,15,NA,TRBV18,NA,TRBJ1-4
TGTGCCAGCAGTGACCGGGACTTACTGAGCATTCAGTACTTC,CASSDRDLLSIQYF,14,NA,TRBV6-6,NA,TRBJ2-4
TGCGCCAGCAGCTTTGGGGGTATTGATTCACCCCTCCACTTT,CASSFGGIDSPLHF,14,NA,TRBV5-1,NA,TRBJ1-6
TGTGCCAGCAGCTTAGCCGGACAGGGGCCCCTCTCCTACGAGCAGTACTTC,CASSLAGQGPLSYEQYF,17,NA,TRBV7-8,TRBD1,TRBJ2-7
TGCGCCAGCAGCCATCCAGGAGGGCCCCCACACTACGAGCAGTACTTC,CASSHPGGPPHYEQYF,16,NA,TRBV4-1,NA,TRBJ2-7
TGTGCCAGCAGCATCTCGGGGGCATCAGATACGCAGTATTTT,CASSISGASDTQYF,14,few,TRBV7-9,NA,TRBJ2-3
TGTGCCTGGAGTGTCGGCCTGGGGAACGAAAAACTGTTTTTT,CAWSVGLGNEKLFF,14,NA,TRBV30,NA,TRBJ1-4
TGTGCCAGCAGTAGGCGGCGTAACTACGAGCAGTACTTC,CASSRRRNYEQYF,13,NA,TRBV27,NA,TRBJ2-7
TGTGCCATCAGTGACCCTCCACAGGGGGCGGGTCGAAATACGCAGTATTTT,CAISDPPQGAGRNTQYF,17,NA,TRBV10-3,TRBD1,TRBJ2-3
TGTGCCAGCAGTTCCCGGGCCCCTGACACAGATACGCAGTATTTT,CASSSRAPDTDTQYF,15,NA,TRBV6-5,NA,TRBJ2-3
TGCAGTGCTAGATTCAGACGAACGGGGGCGGGAGCCAAAAACATTCAGTACTTC,CSARFRRTGAGAKNIQYF,18,NA,TRBV20-1,NA,TRBJ2-4
TGTGCCAGCAGCTTTGCGCTGTCGGTGGAGGGCTATGGCTACACCTTC,CASSFALSVEGYGYTF,16,few,TRBV5-4,NA,TRBJ1-2
TGCGCCAGCAGCTTTCAACTGGGACAGTTCTACGAGCAGTACTTC,CASSFQLGQFYEQYF,15,few,TRBV5-1,TRBD1,TRBJ2-7
TGCGCCAGCAGCTTGGCATGGCAGGGGTACGAGCAGTACTTC,CASSLAWQGYEQYF,14,NA,TRBV5-1,NA,TRBJ2-7
TGTGCCAGCAGCCAAGAAGGACTAGCGGGAGGGGGGAGCAATGAGCAGTTCTTC,CASSQEGLAGGGSNEQFF,18,NA,TRBV3-1,TRBD2,TRBJ2-1
TGCAGTGCTAGATGGCAGGGTAATCAGCCCCAGCATTTT,CSARWQGNQPQHF,13,NA,TRBV20-1,NA,TRBJ1-5
TGTGCCATCAGTGACAGGGAGACAAATGGCTACACCTTC,CAISDRETNGYTF,13,NA,TRBV10-3,NA,TRBJ1-2